This TCR beta chain was captured in a study of blood T cell repertoires in COVID-19. Background on the study: The United States, Italy and Spain were the sources of the acute and convalescent COVID-19 samples. Sources were T cells, B-cell-depleted T cells, or PBMCs; the material itself was cDNA or gDNA.

Generated by immunoSEQ multiplex PCR, the TCRdb table keeps only in-frame clones and is missing some. This repertoire shows roughly 260,000 clones, 75% to 95% found once; its top ten account for under 2.5%. This TCR came from a woman younger than 35 who had recovered from COVID-19. The sample consisted of PBMCs or T cells enriched from blood (not recorded which).

The CDR3 DNA reads TGTGCCAGCAGCTATGTACGGGGGTTCCGGTCACCCCTCCACTTT. Its translation is CASSYVRGFRSPLHF. The chain recombines TRBV3-1 (or the pseudogene TRBV3-2) with TRBJ1-6; a weak D match, TRBD1 (5 bases). The V end was cut by 5 bases, the J end by 10 bases, with 18 bases between. The germline CDR1 and CDR2 sequences are LGHDT and YNNKEL (reference sequence). The CDR3 spans 15 residues.